The next 17 T cell receptor beta chains were all read from a single sample in a study of Graves' ophthalmopathy and Graves' hyperthyroidism. Investigators amplified TCR beta CDR3 regions from RNA transcripts. RT-PCR with HTBI primers came first, then second-round multiplex PCR. TCRdb independently ran MiXCR on the multiplex PCR reads; one entry per CDR3 protein. The profile shows about 370,000 distinct CDR3 sequences, around 20% of them singletons. The sequenced sample consisted of peripheral blood. The receptor source for this set is a woman younger than 35 with Graves' ophthalmopathy.

The chain couples TRBV10-1 to TRBJ1-1, with no clear D. This CDR3 comprises 13 residues. The V end was cut by 0 bases, the J end by 4 bases, with 6 bases between. Looked up from germline, CDR1 is WNHNN and CDR2 is SYGVQD (reference sequence). The CDR3 bases are TGCGCCAGCAGTGAGTCTAAGGGCACTGAAGCTTTCTTT. As protein: CASSESKGTEAFF.

This clonotype was counted many times. The rearrangement links TRBV11-1 to TRBJ2-4, with 14 bases matching TRBD2. Trimming at V came to 5 bases and at J to 6 bases, leaving 12 bases not matched to a gene. This CDR3 spans 18 amino acids. CDR1 is SGHAT and CDR2 is FQDESV in the germline V gene (reference sequence). CDR3 in amino acids: CASSDSPRLAGGGNIQYF. The CDR3 nucleotides read TGTGCCAGCAGCGACAGCCCTCGACTAGCGGGGGGGGGAAACATTCAGTACTTC.

This clonotype was seen ten or more times. The chain combines TRBV29-1 with TRBJ2-5, with D tentatively TRBD2 (7 bases). Germline assignment: CDR1 SQVTM and CDR2 ANQGSEA. The V gene lost 6 bases and the J gene lost 5 bases, with 16 bases spanning the gap. This CDR3 has 13 amino acids. CDR3 residues: CSVEGGSVETQYF. In nucleotides, the CDR3 is TGCAGCGTGGAGGGGGGGTCTGTCGAGACCCAGTACTTC.

In this sample, this clonotype turned up many times. The chain couples TRBV12-3 or TRBV12-4 to TRBJ1-1, with D uncertain. V gave up 6 bases and J gave up 7 bases, with 15 bases separating them. This CDR3 region has 13 residues. The CDR3 DNA reads TGTGCCAGCAGGATAGGTACGAGCCGTGAAGCTTTCTTT. Translation: CASRIGTSREAFF.

There are many counts of this clonotype. V and J are TRBV11-1 and TRBJ2-7, with 8 nucleotides matching TRBD1. The CDR3 has 17 residues. Trimming at V came to 1 base and at J to 2 bases, leaving 10 bases not matched to a gene. Looked up from germline, CDR1 is SGHAT and CDR2 is FQDESV (reference sequence). The CDR3 region is CASSLVGWTGSTYEQYF. The DNA of the CDR3 is TGTGCCAGCAGCTTAGTAGGCTGGACAGGGTCCACCTACGAGCAGTACTTC.

The chain combines TRBV6-1 with TRBJ1-1; D is possibly TRBD1 (6 bases). This CDR3 spans 13 amino acids. The ends were cut back, 7 bases at V and 5 bases at J, with 14 bases in the middle. CDR1 and CDR2 from the germline V gene are MNHNS and SASEGT. In DNA form, the CDR3 reads TGTGCCAGCACCAACTATAGGGGGACTGAAGCTTTCTTT. Protein: CASTNYRGTEAFF.

This sequence joins TRBV6-5 and TRBJ2-7, with TRBD2 as a possible D gene (7 bases). Germline CDR1 reads MNHEY; CDR2 reads SVGAGI. This CDR3 has 16 residues. V lost 2 bases, J lost 0 bases, and 14 bases lay in between. The CDR3 DNA reads TGTGCCAGCAGTTACGGGGGGGGACAAAGCTCCTACGAGCAGTACTTC. Translated: CASSYGGGQSSYEQYF.

The table lists this clonotype with many counts. The genes are TRBV20-1 and TRBJ1-5; D gene unclear. The CDR3 loop spans 11 amino acids. CDR1 and CDR2 (germline): DFQATT, SNEGSKA (reference sequence). The V gene lost 2 bases and the J gene lost 3 bases, with 2 bases spanning the gap. For the CDR3, the DNA is TGCAGTGCTAGACACAATCAGCCCCAGCATTTT. This translates into CSARHNQPQHF.

In the case of this clonotype: This may stem from a read error, because a much larger clone lies one nucleotide away. The V gene is TRBV30, the J gene TRBJ2-2, with D perhaps matching TRBD2 (7 bases). The germline V gene has CDR1 GTSNPN and CDR2 SVGIG (reference sequence). The CDR3 sequence is 12 residues long. The CDR3 nucleotides are TGTGCCCTGAGCGGGGACACCGGGGAGCTGGTTTTT. It translates to CALSGDTGELVF.

This clonotype was observed at least ten times. The chain uses TRBV18 and TRBJ1-1; D gene unclear. The germline V and J ends were trimmed by 6 bases and 3 bases, with 11 bases remaining between them. The CDR3 is made up of 13 amino acids. Germline CDR1 KGHSH, CDR2 LQKENI. The CDR3 nucleotides are TGTGCCAGCTCCCGAACACGAGACACTGAAGCTTTCTTT. Its translation: CASSRTRDTEAFF.

This clonotype appeared many times. The chain recombines TRBV11-2 with TRBJ1-1; D possibly corresponds to TRBD1 (5 bases). Trimming cost V 5 bases and J 1 base, with 20 bases left between them. Germline V gene lookup returns CDR1 SGHAT and CDR2 FQNNGV. The CDR3 spans 17 residues. This CDR3 reads CASSPRFGGGANTEAFF. CDR3 bases: TGTGCCAGCAGCCCCAGATTTGGGGGAGGGGCGAACACTGAAGCTTTCTTT. Based on the CDR3 plus reference TRBV11-2 and TRBJ1-1, the full variable domain is EAGVAQSPRYKIIEKRQSVAFWCNPISGHATLYWYQQILGQGPKLLIQFQNNGVVDDSQLPKDRFSAERLKGVDSTLKIQPAKLEDSAVYLCASSPRFGGGANTEAFFGQGTRLTVV.

The sample holds many counts of this clonotype. The V call is TRBV6-5, the J call TRBJ2-4; 10 bases are shared with TRBD2. The CDR3 runs to 23 residues. The J segment lost 0 bases and the V segment lost 5 bases, leaving 25 bases of the junction unmatched. CDR1 is MNHEY and CDR2 is SVGAGI in the germline V gene. CDR3 DNA sequence: TGTGCCAGCAGTCACAAAAACACTCTCCACGGGCTAGCGGGGGCCGTAGCCAAAAACATTCAGTACTTC. Residues: CASSHKNTLHGLAGAVAKNIQYF.

Ten or more counts support this clonotype. The rearrangement uses TRBV6-4 and TRBJ2-5; D call uncertain. This CDR3 contains 13 residues. V gave up 5 bases and J gave up 7 bases, with 14 bases separating them. Germline CDR1 reads MRHNA; CDR2 reads SNTAGT. The CDR3 loop reads CASSQQGSGTQYF. DNA for the CDR3: TGTGCCAGCAGTCAACAAGGGTCCGGGACCCAGTACTTC.

This clonotype has at least ten counts. V and J are TRBV5-1 and TRBJ2-7, with D maybe TRBD1 (6 bases). The CDR3 is made up of 15 amino acids. Per the germline V gene, CDR1 is SGHRS and CDR2 is YFSETQ. The V and J ends lost 2 bases and 4 bases respectively, with 16 bases between them. The CDR3 loop reads CASSLDAIQGYEQYF. The CDR3 DNA reads as TGCGCCAGCAGCTTAGACGCCATCCAGGGGTACGAGCAGTACTTC.

There are many counts of this clonotype. This chain links TRBV5-1 with TRBJ2-5, with 11 bases identical to TRBD2. This CDR3 has 15 amino acids. Germline V lookup: CDR1 SGHRS, CDR2 YFSETQ. The junction had 5 bases not matched to a gene; V was cut back by 3 bases and J by 4 bases. Here the CDR3 DNA reads TGCGCCAGCAGCTCGGGACTAGCGGTGGGAGAGACCCAGTACTTC. Translation: CASSSGLAVGETQYF. Full variable domain (remainder filled in from reference TRBV5-1 and TRBJ2-5): KAGVTQTPRYLIKTRGQQVTLSCSPISGHRSVSWYQQTPGQGLQFLFEYFSETQRNKGNFPGRFSGRQFSNSRSEMNVSTLELGDSALYLCASSSGLAVGETQYFGPGTRLLVL.

The chain recombines TRBV29-1 with TRBJ2-5, with D maybe TRBD1 (7 bases). Trimming cost V 3 bases and J 5 bases, with 10 bases left between them. The CDR3 is made up of 12 amino acids. Germline values: CDR1 SQVTM, CDR2 ANQGSEA. CDR3 amino acids: CSVDAGGETQYF. CDR3 in DNA: TGCAGCGTTGATGCAGGGGGGGAGACCCAGTACTTC.

In DNA form, the CDR3 reads TGTGCCAGCAGCCTGGGGGCAGAGACTTTCTACGAGCAGTACTTC. Translating it yields CASSLGAETFYEQYF. The chain uses TRBV9 and TRBJ2-7; a possible D gene is TRBD1 (6 bases). Looked up from germline, CDR1 is SGDLS and CDR2 is YYNGEE. The CDR3 consists of 15 residues. With 4 bases removed from V and 3 bases from J, the gap between germline ends came to 17 bases. Full variable domain (outside the CDR3, taken from reference TRBV9 and TRBJ2-7): DSGVTQTPKHLITATGQRVTLRCSPRSGDLSVYWYQQSLDQGLQFLIQYYNGEERAKGNILERFSAQQFPDLHSELNLSSLELGDSALYFCASSLGAETFYEQYFGPGTRLTVT.